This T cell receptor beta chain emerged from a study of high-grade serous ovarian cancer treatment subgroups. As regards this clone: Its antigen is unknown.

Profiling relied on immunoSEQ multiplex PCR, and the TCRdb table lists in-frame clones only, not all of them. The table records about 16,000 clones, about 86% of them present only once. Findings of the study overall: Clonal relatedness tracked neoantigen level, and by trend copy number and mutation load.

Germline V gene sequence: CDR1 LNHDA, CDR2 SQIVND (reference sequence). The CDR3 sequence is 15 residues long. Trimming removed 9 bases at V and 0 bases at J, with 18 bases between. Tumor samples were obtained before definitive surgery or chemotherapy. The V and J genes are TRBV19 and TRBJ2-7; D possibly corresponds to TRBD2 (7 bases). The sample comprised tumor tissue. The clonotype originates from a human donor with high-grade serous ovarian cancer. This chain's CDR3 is CASHRGGAGSYEQYF. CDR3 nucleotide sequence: TGTGCCAGCCACCGAGGGGGGGCCGGCTCCTACGAGCAGTACTTC.